The clone carrying this T cell receptor beta chain was observed many times. Antigen specificity is unknown. The data were obtained in a study of T-cell memory formation after mild COVID-19. For the study at large: TCR clusters were largely donor specific. Whole-study findings and limits: Clones that contracted from day 15 to 85 had balanced CD4/CD8; later expanders were CD4+ biased. That cross-reactive memory joined was suggested by some responding clones appearing in pre-infection memory.

Germline V lookup: CDR1 SGHTA, CDR2 FQGNSA. With 4 bases clipped from V and 1 base from J, the junction kept 13 bases outside the gene matches. The CDR3 loop spans 19 amino acids. Sample barcodes and UMIs were carried by the TCR alpha and TCR beta cDNA libraries that 5'RACE generated with constant-segment primers. TCRdb fed the 5' RACE reads into MiXCR, producing one record per CDR3 protein. The sample records about 260,000 distinct CDR3 sequences, under 8.5% being singletons. The V and J genes are TRBV7-2 and TRBJ2-6; the match to TRBD1 covers 7 bases. This TCR derives from a young man who had mild COVID-19 (a few samples of this study predate the infection). Cell type and time point are not known. The sequencing sample was made of PBMCs or a T cell subset sorted from them (not recorded which). The CDR3 coding sequence is TGTGCCAGCAGCTCAGAGGGGGCAGGGATCACTTCTGGGGCCAACGTCCTGACTTTC. Translation: CASSSEGAGITSGANVLTF.